This TCR beta chain was captured by sequencing in a study of blood T cell repertoires in COVID-19. Study overall: COVID-19 samples, acute and convalescent, were from the United States, Italy and Spain. T cells, B-cell-depleted T cells, or PBMCs provided the cDNA or gDNA that served as material.

V shed 5 bases and J 2 bases; nucleotides not matched to a gene: 12. Germline assignment: CDR1 SEHNR and CDR2 FQNEAQ (reference sequence). The CDR3 has 18 amino acids. Original processing notes: Amplification with reference gene primers provided the estimates of nucleated cell counts. Generated by immunoSEQ multiplex PCR, the TCRdb table keeps only in-frame clones and is missing some. Clone size and the V and J calls come from that table; the DNA yielded D and trimming. Of around 120,000 clones listed, 87% are singletons. The V gene is TRBV7-9, the J gene TRBJ2-2; 9 bases fit TRBD2. Sequences were obtained from peripheral blood. The clonotype was recovered from a human donor in a cohort sampled during active COVID-19. CDR3 amino acids: CASSPLGSGGPNTGELFF. The CDR3 region has the DNA TGTGCCAGCAGCCCCCTCGGTAGCGGGGGACCAAACACCGGGGAGCTGTTTTTT. Filled out from reference TRBV7-9 and TRBJ2-2, the complete variable domain reads DTGVSQNPRHKITKRGQNVTFRCDPISEHNRLYWYRQTLGQGPEFLTYFQNEAQLEKSRLLSDRFSAERPKGSFSTLEIQRTEQGDSAMYLCASSPLGSGGPNTGELFFGEGSRLTVL.